The rows below give T cell receptor beta chains drawn from one sample of a study of low-dose radiotherapy and immunotherapy resistance in tumors. MiXCR, applied by TCRdb to the reads, yields one record per CDR3 protein. The sample lists 60,000 to 75,000 distinct CDR3 sequences; more than 20% were seen once. The specimen was PBMCs, collected before treatment. These receptors all stem from a male donor with rectosigmoid adenocarcinoma. CDR3s include the opening cysteine and the closing phenylalanine or tryptophan. Each record gives: CDR3 protein, CDR3 DNA, J gene, V gene, CDR3 length, D gene, clone size. The D gene is left open where the match is weak. Only part of the rows carry a size: once, few, many, or a class if the clone is expanded.

CDR3 protein: CSVGVGNSPLHF
CDR3 DNA: TGCAGCGTTGGGGTGGGGAATTCACCCCTCCACTTT
J gene: TRBJ1-6
V gene: TRBV29-1
CDR3 length: 12
D gene: NA
clone size: many

CDR3 protein: CASSYSHAGELFF
CDR3 DNA: TGTGCCAGCAGTTACTCTCACGCCGGGGAGCTGTTTTTT
J gene: TRBJ2-2
V gene: TRBV6-2/TRBV6-3
CDR3 length: 13
D gene: NA
clone size: NA

CDR3 protein: CASSLGTSRTDTQYF
CDR3 DNA: TGTGCCAGCAGCTTGGGGACTTCTCGCACAGATACGCAGTATTTT
J gene: TRBJ2-3
V gene: TRBV5-4
CDR3 length: 15
D gene: NA
clone size: NA

CDR3 protein: CAWRLGNTEAFF
CDR3 DNA: TGTGCCTGGCGGTTGGGGAACACTGAAGCTTTCTTT
J gene: TRBJ1-1
V gene: TRBV30
CDR3 length: 12
D gene: NA
clone size: many

CDR3 protein: CASSPPLGSSSYNEQFF
CDR3 DNA: TGTGCCAGCTCACCACCGCTGGGTTCTAGCTCCTACAATGAGCAGTTCTTC
J gene: TRBJ2-1
V gene: TRBV18
CDR3 length: 17
D gene: NA
clone size: NA

CDR3 protein: CASSVQGYEQYF
CDR3 DNA: TGTGCCAGCAGCGTCCAGGGCTACGAGCAGTACTTC
J gene: TRBJ2-7
V gene: TRBV7-2
CDR3 length: 12
D gene: NA
clone size: NA

CDR3 protein: CASSLVADTQYF
CDR3 DNA: TGTGCCAGCAGCTTAGTCGCAGATACGCAGTATTTT
J gene: TRBJ2-3
V gene: TRBV7-9
CDR3 length: 12
D gene: NA
clone size: many

CDR3 protein: CSAVTALYGYTF
CDR3 DNA: TGCAGCGCCGTTACCGCACTCTATGGCTACACCTTC
J gene: TRBJ1-2
V gene: TRBV29-1
CDR3 length: 12
D gene: NA
clone size: few

CDR3 protein: CASTMLTSGNEQFF
CDR3 DNA: TGTGCCAGCACCATGTTGACTAGCGGGAATGAGCAGTTCTTC
J gene: TRBJ2-1
V gene: TRBV12-3/TRBV12-4
CDR3 length: 14
D gene: TRBD2
clone size: NA

CDR3 protein: CASSTGLASYNEQFF
CDR3 DNA: TGTGCCAGCAGCACCGGACTAGCTTCCTACAATGAGCAGTTCTTC
J gene: TRBJ2-1
V gene: TRBV5-8
CDR3 length: 15
D gene: TRBD2
clone size: NA

CDR3 protein: CASRSGSPYNEQFF
CDR3 DNA: TGTGCCAGCCGAAGCGGGAGTCCCTACAATGAGCAGTTCTTC
J gene: TRBJ2-1
V gene: TRBV27
CDR3 length: 14
D gene: TRBD2
clone size: few

CDR3 protein: CASSQGQVYGYTF
CDR3 DNA: TGTGCCAGCAGCCAGGGACAGGTCTATGGCTACACCTTC
J gene: TRBJ1-2
V gene: TRBV7-9
CDR3 length: 13
D gene: TRBD1
clone size: many

CDR3 protein: CASSFMGGTAKNIQYF
CDR3 DNA: TGTGCCAGCAGTTTTATGGGCGGGACAGCCAAAAACATTCAGTACTTC
J gene: TRBJ2-4
V gene: TRBV28
CDR3 length: 16
D gene: NA
clone size: NA

CDR3 protein: CSVEDPTRTDTQYF
CDR3 DNA: TGCAGCGTTGAAGACCCGACTCGCACAGATACGCAGTATTTT
J gene: TRBJ2-3
V gene: TRBV29-1
CDR3 length: 14
D gene: NA
clone size: many

CDR3 protein: CASSYQAGANVLTF
CDR3 DNA: TGTGCCAGCAGTTACCAAGCGGGGGCCAACGTCCTGACTTTC
J gene: TRBJ2-6
V gene: TRBV28
CDR3 length: 14
D gene: NA
clone size: once

CDR3 protein: CASSLEDRATEAFF
CDR3 DNA: TGCGCCAGCAGCTTGGAGGACAGGGCCACTGAAGCTTTCTTT
J gene: TRBJ1-1
V gene: TRBV5-1
CDR3 length: 14
D gene: TRBD1
clone size: many

CDR3 protein: CASKATGSSYEQYF
CDR3 DNA: TGTGCCAGCAAAGCCACAGGGAGCTCCTACGAGCAGTACTTC
J gene: TRBJ2-7
V gene: TRBV2
CDR3 length: 14
D gene: NA
clone size: many

CDR3 protein: CASQIPGRKTGAQYF
CDR3 DNA: TGTGCCAGCCAAATCCCGGGACGGAAAACTGGGGCCCAGTACTTC
J gene: TRBJ2-5
V gene: TRBV28
CDR3 length: 15
D gene: NA
clone size: many

CDR3 protein: CASSTGQGPYEQYF
CDR3 DNA: TGTGCCAGCAGTACGGGACAGGGCCCCTACGAGCAGTACTTC
J gene: TRBJ2-7
V gene: TRBV6-1
CDR3 length: 14
D gene: TRBD1
clone size: NA

CDR3 protein: CAISGTENQPQHF
CDR3 DNA: TGTGCCATCAGTGGGACGGAAAATCAGCCCCAGCATTTT
J gene: TRBJ1-5
V gene: TRBV10-3
CDR3 length: 13
D gene: NA
clone size: many

CDR3 protein: CASSWGTGLSNSPLHF
CDR3 DNA: TGTGCCAGCAGCTGGGGAACGGGCTTGTCTAATTCACCCCTCCACTTT
J gene: TRBJ1-6
V gene: TRBV6-1
CDR3 length: 16
D gene: NA
clone size: many

CDR3 protein: CASSRRTENNEQFF
CDR3 DNA: TGTGCCAGCAGTCGACGGACAGAAAACAATGAGCAGTTCTTC
J gene: TRBJ2-1
V gene: TRBV6-5
CDR3 length: 14
D gene: NA
clone size: NA

CDR3 protein: CAISELGQSRSSYNSPLHF
CDR3 DNA: TGTGCCATCAGTGAATTAGGGCAGTCCCGAAGCTCCTATAATTCACCCCTCCACTTT
J gene: TRBJ1-6
V gene: TRBV10-3
CDR3 length: 19
D gene: NA
clone size: NA

CDR3 protein: CASSLDRNNEQFF
CDR3 DNA: TGTGCCAGCAGCTTAGATAGAAACAATGAGCAGTTCTTC
J gene: TRBJ2-1
V gene: TRBV7-9
CDR3 length: 13
D gene: NA
clone size: NA

CDR3 protein: CASTTRGMNTEAFF
CDR3 DNA: TGTGCCAGCACCACGAGGGGGATGAACACTGAAGCTTTCTTT
J gene: TRBJ1-1
V gene: TRBV5-8
CDR3 length: 14
D gene: NA
clone size: medium-sized

CDR3 protein: CASSGSGGTGELFF
CDR3 DNA: TGTGCCAGCAGCGGTAGCGGGGGCACCGGGGAGCTGTTTTTT
J gene: TRBJ2-2
V gene: TRBV9
CDR3 length: 14
D gene: TRBD2
clone size: NA

CDR3 protein: CASSPATGWADTQYF
CDR3 DNA: TGTGCCAGCAGCCCAGCCACGGGATGGGCAGATACGCAGTATTTT
J gene: TRBJ2-3
V gene: TRBV11-2
CDR3 length: 15
D gene: NA
clone size: many

CDR3 protein: CSARDTGSPLHF
CDR3 DNA: TGCAGTGCTAGAGACACCGGTTCACCCCTCCACTTT
J gene: TRBJ1-6
V gene: TRBV20-1
CDR3 length: 12
D gene: NA
clone size: NA

CDR3 protein: CASSIRTGGREQFF
CDR3 DNA: TGTGCCAGCAGCATTCGGACGGGGGGTCGGGAGCAGTTCTTC
J gene: TRBJ2-1
V gene: TRBV28
CDR3 length: 14
D gene: TRBD2
clone size: many

CDR3 protein: CASSLWWAQGANEQFF
CDR3 DNA: TGTGCCAGCAGCTTGTGGTGGGCACAGGGGGCCAATGAGCAGTTCTTC
J gene: TRBJ2-1
V gene: TRBV5-6
CDR3 length: 16
D gene: TRBD1
clone size: NA

CDR3 protein: CASSLALIGSTDTQYF
CDR3 DNA: TGCGCCAGCAGCTTGGCCCTGATAGGCAGCACAGATACGCAGTATTTT
J gene: TRBJ2-3
V gene: TRBV5-1
CDR3 length: 16
D gene: NA
clone size: many

CDR3 protein: CASSRQGAVTEAFF
CDR3 DNA: TGTGCCAGCAGCCGACAGGGGGCGGTCACTGAAGCTTTCTTT
J gene: TRBJ1-1
V gene: TRBV7-2
CDR3 length: 14
D gene: TRBD1
clone size: NA

CDR3 protein: CASSPRAGGPDEQYF
CDR3 DNA: TGTGCCAGCAGCCCACGAGCGGGAGGGCCGGACGAGCAGTACTTC
J gene: TRBJ2-7
V gene: TRBV6-2/TRBV6-3
CDR3 length: 15
D gene: TRBD2
clone size: many

CDR3 protein: CASSKGISGPGNEQFF
CDR3 DNA: TGTGCCAGCAGCAAAGGCATTAGCGGGCCTGGGAATGAGCAGTTCTTC
J gene: TRBJ2-1
V gene: TRBV21-1
CDR3 length: 16
D gene: NA
clone size: NA

CDR3 protein: CASSPAGDSPLHF
CDR3 DNA: TGTGCCAGCTCACCCGCGGGGGATTCACCCCTCCACTTT
J gene: TRBJ1-6
V gene: TRBV18
CDR3 length: 13
D gene: NA
clone size: many

CDR3 protein: CSARVAGKETQYF
CDR3 DNA: TGCAGTGCTAGGGTAGCGGGGAAAGAGACCCAGTACTTC
J gene: TRBJ2-5
V gene: TRBV20-1
CDR3 length: 13
D gene: TRBD2
clone size: many

CDR3 protein: CASSWGTSEAFF
CDR3 DNA: TGTGCCAGCAGCTGGGGCACAAGTGAAGCTTTCTTT
J gene: TRBJ1-1
V gene: TRBV7-9
CDR3 length: 12
D gene: NA
clone size: NA

CDR3 protein: CASSWGGSTDTQYF
CDR3 DNA: TGTGCCAGCAGCTGGGGTGGGAGCACAGATACGCAGTATTTT
J gene: TRBJ2-3
V gene: TRBV6-1
CDR3 length: 14
D gene: NA
clone size: many

CDR3 protein: CATSDPNWSYNEQFF
CDR3 DNA: TGTGCCACCAGTGACCCTAATTGGTCATACAATGAGCAGTTCTTC
J gene: TRBJ2-1
V gene: TRBV24-1
CDR3 length: 15
D gene: NA
clone size: many

CDR3 protein: CASSYEAAGGTQYF
CDR3 DNA: TGTGCCAGCAGTTACGAGGCGGCGGGAGGTACGCAGTATTTT
J gene: TRBJ2-3
V gene: TRBV6-6
CDR3 length: 14
D gene: TRBD2
clone size: NA

CDR3 protein: CASSAEYSQGGYTF
CDR3 DNA: TGTGCCAGCAGCGCAGAATATTCGCAGGGTGGCTACACCTTC
J gene: TRBJ1-2
V gene: TRBV6-5
CDR3 length: 14
D gene: NA
clone size: once

CDR3 protein: CASSLANIYNEQFF
CDR3 DNA: TGTGCCAGCAGTTTAGCCAATATATACAATGAGCAGTTCTTC
J gene: TRBJ2-1
V gene: TRBV12-3/TRBV12-4
CDR3 length: 14
D gene: NA
clone size: many

CDR3 protein: CSVGTSNQPQHF
CDR3 DNA: TGCAGCGTGGGTACCAGCAATCAGCCCCAGCATTTT
J gene: TRBJ1-5
V gene: TRBV29-1
CDR3 length: 12
D gene: NA
clone size: many

CDR3 protein: CASSEVIEGAGELFF
CDR3 DNA: TGTGCCAGCAGTGAGGTGATAGAGGGGGCCGGGGAGCTGTTTTTT
J gene: TRBJ2-2
V gene: TRBV2
CDR3 length: 15
D gene: NA
clone size: many

CDR3 protein: CASSLALRVAGANVLTF
CDR3 DNA: TGTGCCAGCAGTTTAGCCTTGCGCGTGGCTGGGGCCAACGTCCTGACTTTC
J gene: TRBJ2-6
V gene: TRBV27
CDR3 length: 17
D gene: NA
clone size: NA

CDR3 protein: CASSLTVGSYEQYF
CDR3 DNA: TGTGCCAGCAGTTTGACGGTGGGGTCCTACGAGCAGTACTTC
J gene: TRBJ2-7
V gene: TRBV28
CDR3 length: 14
D gene: NA
clone size: few

CDR3 protein: CASSVAPQETQYF
CDR3 DNA: TGTGCCAGCAGCGTAGCCCCTCAAGAGACCCAGTACTTC
J gene: TRBJ2-5
V gene: TRBV9
CDR3 length: 13
D gene: NA
clone size: many